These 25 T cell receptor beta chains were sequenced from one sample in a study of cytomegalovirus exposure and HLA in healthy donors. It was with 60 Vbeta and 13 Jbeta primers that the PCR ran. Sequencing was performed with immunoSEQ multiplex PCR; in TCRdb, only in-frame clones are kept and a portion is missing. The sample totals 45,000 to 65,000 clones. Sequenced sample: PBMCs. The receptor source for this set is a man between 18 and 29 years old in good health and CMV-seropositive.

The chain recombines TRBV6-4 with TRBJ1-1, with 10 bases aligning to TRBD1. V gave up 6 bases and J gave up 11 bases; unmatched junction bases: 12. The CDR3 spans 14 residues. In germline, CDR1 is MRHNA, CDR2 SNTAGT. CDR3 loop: CASRTAPGQGMAFF. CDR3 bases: TGTGCCAGCAGAACCGCCCCGGGACAGGGGATGGCTTTCTTT.

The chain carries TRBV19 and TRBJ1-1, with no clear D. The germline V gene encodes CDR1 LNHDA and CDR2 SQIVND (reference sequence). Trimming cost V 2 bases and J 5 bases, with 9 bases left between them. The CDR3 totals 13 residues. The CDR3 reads CASSIQTGTEAFF. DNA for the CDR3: TGTGCCAGTAGTATACAGACGGGGACTGAAGCTTTCTTT.

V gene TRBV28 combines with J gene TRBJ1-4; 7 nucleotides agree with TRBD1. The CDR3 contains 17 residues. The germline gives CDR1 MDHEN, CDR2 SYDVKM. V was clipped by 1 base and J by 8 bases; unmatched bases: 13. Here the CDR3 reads CASSLYNHGTVIEKLFF. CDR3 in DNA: TGTGCCAGCAGTTTATATAATCACGGGACAGTTATCGAAAAACTGTTTTTT.

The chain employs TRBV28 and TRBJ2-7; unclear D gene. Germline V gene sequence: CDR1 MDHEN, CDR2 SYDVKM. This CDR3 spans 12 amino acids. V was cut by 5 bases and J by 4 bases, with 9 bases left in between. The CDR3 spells CASSPRWYEQYF. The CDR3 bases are TGTGCCAGCAGTCCTCGGTGGTACGAGCAGTACTTC.

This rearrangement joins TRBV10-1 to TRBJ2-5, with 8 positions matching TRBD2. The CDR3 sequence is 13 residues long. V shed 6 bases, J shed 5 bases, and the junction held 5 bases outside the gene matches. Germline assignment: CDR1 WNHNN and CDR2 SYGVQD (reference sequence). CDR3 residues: CASSGLASETQYF. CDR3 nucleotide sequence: TGCGCCAGCAGCGGACTAGCTTCGGAGACCCAGTACTTC.

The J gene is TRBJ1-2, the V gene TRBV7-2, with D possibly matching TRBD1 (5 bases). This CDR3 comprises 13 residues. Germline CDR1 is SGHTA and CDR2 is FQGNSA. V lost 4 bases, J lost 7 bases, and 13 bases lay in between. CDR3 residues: CASSYQAGGGYTF. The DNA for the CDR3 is TGTGCCAGCAGCTATCAGGCCGGGGGTGGCTACACCTTC.

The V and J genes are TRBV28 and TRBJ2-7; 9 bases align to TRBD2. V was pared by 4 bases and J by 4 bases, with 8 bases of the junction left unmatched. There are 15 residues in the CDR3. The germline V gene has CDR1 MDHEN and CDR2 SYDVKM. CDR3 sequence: CASSSSGNSPYEQYF. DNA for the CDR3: TGTGCCAGCAGTTCTAGCGGGAACTCCCCTTACGAGCAGTACTTC. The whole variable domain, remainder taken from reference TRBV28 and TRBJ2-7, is DVKVTQSSRYLVKRTGEKVFLECVQDMDHENMFWYRQDPGLGLRLIYFSYDVKMKEKGDIPEGYSVSREKKERFSLILESASTNQTSMYLCASSSSGNSPYEQYFGPGTRLTVT.

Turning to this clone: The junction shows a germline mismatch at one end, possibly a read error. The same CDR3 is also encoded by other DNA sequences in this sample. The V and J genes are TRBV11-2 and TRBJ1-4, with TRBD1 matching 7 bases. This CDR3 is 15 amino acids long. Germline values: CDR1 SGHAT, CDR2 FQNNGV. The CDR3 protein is CASSSVQGKGEKLFF. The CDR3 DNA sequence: TGTGCCAGCAGCTCGGTACAGGGGAAAGGAGAAAAGCTGTTTTTT.

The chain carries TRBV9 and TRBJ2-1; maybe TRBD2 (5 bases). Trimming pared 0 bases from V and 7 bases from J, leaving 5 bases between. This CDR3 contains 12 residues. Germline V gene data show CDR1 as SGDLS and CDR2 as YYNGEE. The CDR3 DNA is TGTGCCAGCAGCGTAGTAGCGAATGAGCAGTTCTTC. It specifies CASSVVANEQFF.

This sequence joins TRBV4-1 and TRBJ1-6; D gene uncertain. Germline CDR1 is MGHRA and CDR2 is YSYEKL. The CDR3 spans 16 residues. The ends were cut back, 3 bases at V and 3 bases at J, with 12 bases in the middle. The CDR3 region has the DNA TGCGCCAGCAGCCACAGACTCCCGAGCTATAATTCACCCCTCCACTTT. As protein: CASSHRLPSYNSPLHF.

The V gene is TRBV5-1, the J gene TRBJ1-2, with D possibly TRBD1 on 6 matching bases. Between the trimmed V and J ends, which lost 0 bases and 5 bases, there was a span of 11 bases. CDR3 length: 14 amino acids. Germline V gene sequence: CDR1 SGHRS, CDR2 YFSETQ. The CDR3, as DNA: TGCGCCAGCAGCTTGGAACAGGGAGGGTATGGCTACACCTTC. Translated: CASSLEQGGYGYTF.

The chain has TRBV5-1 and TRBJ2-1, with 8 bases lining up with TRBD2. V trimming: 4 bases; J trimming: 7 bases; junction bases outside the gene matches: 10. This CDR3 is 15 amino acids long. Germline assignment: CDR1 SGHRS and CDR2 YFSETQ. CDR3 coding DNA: TGCGCCAGCAGCCGGTCGGGGACTAGAGATAATGAGCAGTTCTTC. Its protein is CASSRSGTRDNEQFF.

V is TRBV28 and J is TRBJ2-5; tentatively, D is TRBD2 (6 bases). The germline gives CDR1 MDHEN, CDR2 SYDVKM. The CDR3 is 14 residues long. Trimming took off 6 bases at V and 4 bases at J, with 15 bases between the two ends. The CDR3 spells CASSWDSAGETQYF. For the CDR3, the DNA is TGTGCCAGCAGCTGGGACTCGGCGGGAGAGACCCAGTACTTC.

The CDR3 DNA reads TGTGCCACAGCGTACTACGAGCAGTACTTC. It is translated as CATAYYEQYF. This chain joins TRBV19 and TRBJ2-5; D not certain. The DNA end favors TRBJ2-7, so the J call may be wrong. The CDR3 has 10 amino acids. Germline loops: CDR1 LNHDA, CDR2 SQIVND (reference sequence).

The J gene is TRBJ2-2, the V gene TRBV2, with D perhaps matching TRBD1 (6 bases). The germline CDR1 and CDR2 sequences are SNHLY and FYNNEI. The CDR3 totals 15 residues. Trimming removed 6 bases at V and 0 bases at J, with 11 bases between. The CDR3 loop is CASSQGHSNTGELFF. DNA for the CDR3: TGTGCCAGCAGCCAGGGACACTCGAACACCGGGGAGCTGTTTTTT. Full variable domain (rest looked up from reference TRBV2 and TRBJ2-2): EPEVTQTPSHQVTQMGQEVILRCVPISNHLYFYWYRQILGQKVEFLVSFYNNEISEKSEIFDDQFSVERPDGSNFTLKIRSTKLEDSAMYFCASSQGHSNTGELFFGEGSRLTVL.

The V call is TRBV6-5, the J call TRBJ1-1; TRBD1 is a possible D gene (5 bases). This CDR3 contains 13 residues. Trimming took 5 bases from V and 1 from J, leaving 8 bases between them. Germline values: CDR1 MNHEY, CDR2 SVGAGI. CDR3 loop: CASSPTGNTEAFF. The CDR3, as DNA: TGTGCCAGCAGTCCTACAGGGAACACTGAAGCTTTCTTT.

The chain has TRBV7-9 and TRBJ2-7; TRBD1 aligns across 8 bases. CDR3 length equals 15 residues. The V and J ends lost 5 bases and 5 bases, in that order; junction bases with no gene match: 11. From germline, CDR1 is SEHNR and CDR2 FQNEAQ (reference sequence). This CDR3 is CASSLTQGAKDEQYF. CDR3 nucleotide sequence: TGTGCCAGCAGCCTCACGCAGGGGGCGAAAGACGAGCAGTACTTC.

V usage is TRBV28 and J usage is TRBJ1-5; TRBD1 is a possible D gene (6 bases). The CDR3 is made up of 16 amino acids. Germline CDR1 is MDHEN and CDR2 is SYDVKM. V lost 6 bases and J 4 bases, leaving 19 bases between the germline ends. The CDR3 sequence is CASSSGGGLWNQPQHF. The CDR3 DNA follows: TGTGCCAGCAGCTCCGGGGGGGGCTTGTGGAATCAGCCCCAGCATTTT.

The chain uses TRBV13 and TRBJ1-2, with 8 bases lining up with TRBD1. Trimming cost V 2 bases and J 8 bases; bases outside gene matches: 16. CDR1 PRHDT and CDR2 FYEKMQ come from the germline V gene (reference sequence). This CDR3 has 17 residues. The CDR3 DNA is TGTGCCAGCAGCTTATGGCGGGACAGGATCGAAGCCTGGGGCTACACCTTC. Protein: CASSLWRDRIEAWGYTF. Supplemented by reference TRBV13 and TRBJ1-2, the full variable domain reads AAGVIQSPRHLIKEKRETATLKCYPIPRHDTVYWYQQGPGQDPQFLISFYEKMQSDKGSIPDRFSAQQFSDYHSELNMSSLELGDSALYFCASSLWRDRIEAWGYTFGSGTRLTVV.

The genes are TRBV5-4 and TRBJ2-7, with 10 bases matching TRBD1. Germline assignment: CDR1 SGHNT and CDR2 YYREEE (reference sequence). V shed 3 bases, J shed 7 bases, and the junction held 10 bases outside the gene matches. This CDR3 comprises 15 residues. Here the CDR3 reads CASSSGDRGRLEQYF. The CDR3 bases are TGTGCCAGCAGCTCGGGGGACAGGGGCAGACTGGAGCAGTACTTC.

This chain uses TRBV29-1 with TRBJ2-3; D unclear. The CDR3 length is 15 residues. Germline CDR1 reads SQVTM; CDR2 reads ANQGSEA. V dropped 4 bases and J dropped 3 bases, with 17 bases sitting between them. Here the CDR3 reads CSVGRLPRRTDTQYF. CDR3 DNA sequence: TGCAGCGTTGGTAGGCTTCCCCGGCGGACAGATACGCAGTATTTT.

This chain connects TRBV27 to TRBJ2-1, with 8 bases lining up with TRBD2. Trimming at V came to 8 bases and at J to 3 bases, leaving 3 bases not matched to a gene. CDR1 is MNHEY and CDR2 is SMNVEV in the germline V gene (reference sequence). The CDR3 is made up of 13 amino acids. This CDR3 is CASHGTSYNEQFF. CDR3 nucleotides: TGTGCCAGCCACGGGACTAGCTACAATGAGCAGTTCTTC.

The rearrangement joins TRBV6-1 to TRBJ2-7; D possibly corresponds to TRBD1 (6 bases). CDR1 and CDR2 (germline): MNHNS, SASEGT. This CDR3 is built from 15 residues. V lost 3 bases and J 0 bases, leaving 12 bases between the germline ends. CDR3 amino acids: CASSDTGPSSYEQYF. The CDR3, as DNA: TGTGCCAGCAGTGATACAGGGCCTAGCTCCTACGAGCAGTACTTC.

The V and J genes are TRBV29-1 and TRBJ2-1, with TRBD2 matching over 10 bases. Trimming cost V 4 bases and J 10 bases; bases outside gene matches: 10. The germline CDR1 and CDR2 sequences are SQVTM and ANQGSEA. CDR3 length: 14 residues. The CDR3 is CSVADSGRSREQFF. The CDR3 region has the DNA TGCAGCGTTGCTGATAGCGGGAGGTCACGGGAGCAGTTCTTC.

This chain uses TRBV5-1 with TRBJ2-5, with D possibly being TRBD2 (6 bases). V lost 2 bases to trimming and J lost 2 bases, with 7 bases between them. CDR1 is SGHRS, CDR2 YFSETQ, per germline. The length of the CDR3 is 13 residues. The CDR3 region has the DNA TGCGCCAGCAGCTTAAGCGGGCAAGAGACCCAGTACTTC. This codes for CASSLSGQETQYF.